These 25 T cell receptor beta chains originate from one sample sequenced in a study of T cells in tumors after PD-1 blockade. Repertoires were generated with immunoSEQ multiplex PCR, while TCRdb's copy carries only in-frame clones and drops some. The table lists about 8,200 clones, about three fifths of them singletons, with over 10% in the top ten. Time point defined: second of two post-therapy site-matched biopsies 2 to 3 months apart. This specimen consisted of tumor tissue, obtained after anti-PD-1 treatment. These receptors originate from a human donor with basal cell carcinoma.

CDR3 sequence reads: CATERGLAGGTQETQYF. As DNA, the CDR3 is TGTGCCACCGAGAGGGGACTAGCGGGGGGGACCCAAGAGACCCAGTACTTC. The chain combines TRBV10-3 with TRBJ2-5; 16 bases match TRBD2. V was clipped by 10 bases and J by 1 base; unmatched bases: 9. The CDR3 is made up of 17 amino acids. Germline values: CDR1 ENHRY, CDR2 SYGVKD.

The V and J genes are TRBV15 and TRBJ1-6; 7 bases fit TRBD1. The CDR3 totals 16 residues. V shed 5 bases and J 6 bases; nucleotides not matched to a gene: 10. The germline V gene encodes CDR1 LNHNV and CDR2 YYDKDF (reference sequence). The CDR3 DNA sequence: TGTGCCACCAGCTCGGCGTGGGGACAGAGTAATTCACCCCTCCACTTT. It is translated as CATSSAWGQSNSPLHF.

This clone rates as large. The chain uses TRBV7-9 and TRBJ2-1; D could derive from TRBD1 or TRBD2 (6 bases each). Germline values: CDR1 SEHNR, CDR2 FQNEAQ (reference sequence). This CDR3 spans 15 amino acids. Deletions cut 5 bases from V and 4 bases from J, with 15 bases between. The CDR3 protein is CASSQGTAHYNEQFF. In nucleotides, the CDR3 is TGTGCCAGCAGCCAGGGGACTGCTCATTACAATGAGCAGTTCTTC. The full variable domain, its missing parts supplied by reference TRBV7-9 and TRBJ2-1, is DTGVSQNPRHKITKRGQNVTFRCDPISEHNRLYWYRQTLGQGPEFLTYFQNEAQLEKSRLLSDRFSAERPKGSFSTLEIQRTEQGDSAMYLCASSQGTAHYNEQFFGPGTRLTVL.

This clone was counted between two and nine times. The chain carries TRBV4-1 and TRBJ1-5; D is ambiguous. Germline CDR1 reads MGHRA; CDR2 reads YSYEKL. The V end was cut by 1 base, the J end by 0 bases, with 10 bases between. The CDR3 extends over 16 amino acids. CDR3 nucleotides: TGCGCCAGCAGCCAAGCGTCGGGAAATAGCAATCAGCCCCAGCATTTT. Its translation: CASSQASGNSNQPQHF.

The chain has TRBV30 and TRBJ2-7; D is ambiguous. There are 11 residues in the CDR3. The germline V gene encodes CDR1 GTSNPN and CDR2 SVGIG (reference sequence). Trimming left V 1 base short and J 5 bases short, with 6 bases between. CDR3 DNA: TGTGCCTGGAGTGGGAACCACGAGCAGTACTTC. Its protein product is CAWSGNHEQYF. Full variable domain (rest looked up from reference TRBV30 and TRBJ2-7): SQTIHQWPATLVQPVGSPLSLECTVEGTSNPNLYWYRQAAGRGLQLLFYSVGIGQISSEVPQNLSASRPQDRQFILSSKKLLLSDSGFYLCAWSGNHEQYFGPGTRLTVT.

This clone was detected only a few times. The rearrangement joins TRBV18 to TRBJ1-2; no firm D call. Germline CDR1 reads KGHSH; CDR2 reads LQKENI. The CDR3 extends over 13 amino acids. Trimming stripped 2 bases from V and 3 bases from J, with 7 bases between. The chain's CDR3 is CASSPDKDYGYTF. The CDR3 coding sequence is TGTGCCAGCTCACCAGACAAGGACTATGGCTACACCTTC.

This clone was seen only a few times. The same CDR3 also results from other DNA sequences found in this sample. The chain has TRBV5-1 and TRBJ2-3, with D tentatively TRBD1 or TRBD2 (5 bases each). Looked up from germline, CDR1 is SGHRS and CDR2 is YFSETQ. The CDR3 sequence is 12 residues long. V lost 2 bases, J lost 6 bases, and 7 bases lay in between. CDR3 amino acids: CASSLWGDTQYF. CDR3 DNA sequence: TGCGCCAGCAGCTTATGGGGGGATACGCAGTATTTT.

The gene calls are TRBV7-6 and TRBJ1-1; a weak D match, TRBD1 (6 bases). The CDR3 runs 14 residues. CDR1 is SGHVS, CDR2 FNYEAQ, per germline. The V gene lost 5 bases and the J gene lost 4 bases, with 14 bases spanning the gap. CDR3 in amino acids: CASSATIGGTEAFF. Written as DNA, the CDR3 is TGTGCCAGCAGCGCTACGATAGGGGGCACTGAAGCTTTCTTT.

Here the CDR3 DNA reads TGTGCCAGCTCACCAGGGTGGACAGGGCAAACAGATACGCAGTATTTT. Protein product: CASSPGWTGQTDTQYF. V is TRBV18 and J is TRBJ2-3, with TRBD1 matching over 8 bases. With V trimmed by 2 bases and J by 3 bases, 7 bases remained unmatched. CDR1 and CDR2 (germline): KGHSH, LQKENI. The CDR3 is 16 residues long.

This clone rates as medium-sized. The chain uses TRBV21-1 and TRBJ2-7; the table assigns TRBD2, which was not confirmed against the DNA. TRBV21-1 is given as a pseudogene. The length of the CDR3 is 14 residues. CDR3 coding DNA: TGTGCCAGCAGCAAAGAGAGTCTCTACTACGAGCAGTACTTC. Translation: CASSKESLYYEQYF.

The V and J genes are TRBV14 and TRBJ2-1, with D maybe TRBD2 (7 bases). This CDR3 contains 16 residues. Looked up from germline, CDR1 is SGHDN and CDR2 is FVKESK. The V gene lost 0 bases and the J gene lost 2 bases, with 11 bases spanning the gap. The CDR3 region has the DNA TGTGCCAGCAGCCAAGAAGGGGGGGCGGCCTACAATGAGCAGTTCTTC. It translates to CASSQEGGAAYNEQFF.

The rearrangement links TRBV6-1 to TRBJ1-1, with 8 positions matching TRBD1. Germline V gene sequence: CDR1 MNHNS, CDR2 SASEGT. The CDR3 contains 15 residues. The junction had 3 bases not matched to a gene; V was cut back by 2 bases and J by 1 base. This chain's CDR3 is CASSETGQGNTEAFF. Here the CDR3 DNA reads TGTGCCAGCAGTGAAACCGGACAGGGGAACACTGAAGCTTTCTTT.

J is TRBJ2-7 and V is TRBV5-6; 7 nucleotides agree with TRBD1. Germline values: CDR1 SGHDT, CDR2 YYEEEE. Germline trimming cut 1 base from V and 3 bases from J; bases unmatched to any gene: 4. CDR3 length: 14 amino acids. CDR3 DNA sequence: TGTGCCAGCAGCTTGCCGACAGGGAACTACGAGCAGTACTTC. It translates to CASSLPTGNYEQYF.

This clone occurred once. V is TRBV10-3 and J is TRBJ2-7; D remains ambiguous. The CDR3 has 13 amino acids. From germline, CDR1 is ENHRY and CDR2 SYGVKD. Trimming removed 2 bases at V and 2 bases at J, with 7 bases between. The CDR3 DNA sequence: TGTGCCATCAGTGAGGCGGAAGCCTACGAGCAGTACTTC. Encoded protein: CAISEAEAYEQYF.

This clone was found a few times. The rearrangement uses TRBV27 and TRBJ1-2, with 8 bases that match TRBD1. V shed 6 bases, J shed 4 bases, and the junction held 4 bases outside the gene matches. Germline-derived CDR1 and CDR2 are MNHEY and SMNVEV (reference sequence). This CDR3 has 13 amino acids. For the CDR3, the DNA is TGTGCCAGCAGGTCGGGACAGGCCTATGGCTACACCTTC. As protein: CASRSGQAYGYTF.

The chain recombines TRBV18 with TRBJ1-6, with a weak D call TRBD1 (5 bases). The CDR3 is 15 amino acids. Germline V gene lookup returns CDR1 KGHSH and CDR2 LQKENI. V lost 4 bases and J 8 bases, leaving 15 bases between the germline ends. CDR3 protein: CASSQQGAGDSPLHF. CDR3 DNA: TGTGCCAGCTCACAACAAGGGGCCGGGGATTCACCCCTCCACTTT.

The chain links TRBV6-5 to TRBJ2-5; 12 bases line up with TRBD2. The CDR3 is made up of 15 amino acids. The J segment lost 2 bases and the V segment lost 6 bases, leaving 4 bases of the junction unmatched. The germline CDR1 and CDR2 sequences are MNHEY and SVGAGI. The CDR3 is CASSLAGGLQETQYF. In DNA, the CDR3 is TGTGCCAGCAGCCTAGCGGGGGGGCTTCAAGAGACCCAGTACTTC.

The chain is built from TRBV18 and TRBJ1-5; D gene uncertain. Germline V lookup: CDR1 KGHSH, CDR2 LQKENI. This CDR3 spans 13 amino acids. Deletions cut 4 bases from V and 4 bases from J, with 8 bases between. CDR3: CASSQGENQPQHF. The CDR3 region has the DNA TGTGCCAGCTCACAAGGAGAAAATCAGCCCCAGCATTTT.

This clone was detected once. V is TRBV5-6 and J is TRBJ1-2; the match to TRBD1 covers 7 bases. Germline V gene lookup returns CDR1 SGHDT and CDR2 YYEEEE. The V segment lost 4 bases and the J segment 4 bases; nucleotides outside the gene matches: 4. The CDR3 length is 13 residues. As DNA, the CDR3 is TGTGCCAGCAGCCTGGACAGGTCCTATGGCTACACCTTC. Its translation is CASSLDRSYGYTF.

This clone is medium-sized in the sample. The chain carries TRBV2 and TRBJ2-1; perhaps TRBD2 as D (6 bases). There are 16 residues in the CDR3. Trimming took off 0 bases at V and 3 bases at J, with 12 bases between the two ends. Germline lookup yields CDR1 SNHLY and CDR2 FYNNEI. The CDR3 bases are TGTGCCAGCAGTGAAGCTTGGACGGGACTCTACAATGAGCAGTTCTTC. This codes for CASSEAWTGLYNEQFF.

This clone has only a few counts. This chain connects TRBV6-5 to TRBJ2-7; 9 bases match TRBD1. Germline V gene data show CDR1 as MNHEY and CDR2 as SVGAGI. The V and J ends lost 2 bases and 6 bases, in that order; junction bases with no gene match: 8. CDR3 length: 15 residues. The CDR3 loop is CASSYEGTGFFEQYF. For the CDR3, the DNA is TGTGCCAGCAGTTACGAAGGGACAGGGTTTTTCGAGCAGTACTTC.

This chain uses TRBV28 with TRBJ2-7; 9 nucleotides agree with TRBD2. J lost 2 bases, V lost 5 bases, and 7 bases had no gene match. The CDR3 consists of 15 residues. The germline gives CDR1 MDHEN, CDR2 SYDVKM. The CDR3 DNA sequence: TGTGCCAGCAGTCCCTTAGCGGGGGCAACCTACGAGCAGTACTTC. Protein: CASSPLAGATYEQYF.

The gene calls are TRBV2 and TRBJ2-6; D possibly corresponds to TRBD2 (6 bases). The CDR3 spans 15 residues. Trimming cost V 6 bases and J 1 base, with 10 bases left between them. Germline CDR1 is SNHLY and CDR2 is FYNNEI. For the CDR3, the DNA is TGTGCCAGCAGCCCGGGGGTTTCTGGGGCCAACGTCCTGACTTTC. Translating gives CASSPGVSGANVLTF.

The rearrangement links TRBV7-2 to TRBJ2-7, with 8 bases matching TRBD1. The CDR3 extends over 14 amino acids. CDR1 and CDR2 from the germline V gene are SGHTA and FQGNSA. Germline trimming cut 1 base from V and 3 bases from J; bases unmatched to any gene: 2. The CDR3, as DNA: TGTGCCAGCAGCTTAGTGGGACAGGTCTACGAGCAGTACTTC. Residues: CASSLVGQVYEQYF. The whole variable domain, remainder taken from reference TRBV7-2 and TRBJ2-7, is GAGVSQSPSNKVTEKGKDVELRCDPISGHTALYWYRQSLGQGLEFLIYFQGNSAPDKSGLPSDRFSAERTGGSVSTLTIQRTQQEDSAVYLCASSLVGQVYEQYFGPGTRLTVT.

The chain recombines TRBV5-1 with TRBJ2-5; TRBD2 matches 10 bases. Germline loops: CDR1 SGHRS, CDR2 YFSETQ. There are 17 residues in the CDR3. V shed 0 bases and J 4 bases; nucleotides not matched to a gene: 9. CDR3 sequence: CASSLALRSGGGETQYF. In DNA form, the CDR3 reads TGCGCCAGCAGCTTGGCCCTTCGGAGCGGGGGGGGAGAGACCCAGTACTTC.